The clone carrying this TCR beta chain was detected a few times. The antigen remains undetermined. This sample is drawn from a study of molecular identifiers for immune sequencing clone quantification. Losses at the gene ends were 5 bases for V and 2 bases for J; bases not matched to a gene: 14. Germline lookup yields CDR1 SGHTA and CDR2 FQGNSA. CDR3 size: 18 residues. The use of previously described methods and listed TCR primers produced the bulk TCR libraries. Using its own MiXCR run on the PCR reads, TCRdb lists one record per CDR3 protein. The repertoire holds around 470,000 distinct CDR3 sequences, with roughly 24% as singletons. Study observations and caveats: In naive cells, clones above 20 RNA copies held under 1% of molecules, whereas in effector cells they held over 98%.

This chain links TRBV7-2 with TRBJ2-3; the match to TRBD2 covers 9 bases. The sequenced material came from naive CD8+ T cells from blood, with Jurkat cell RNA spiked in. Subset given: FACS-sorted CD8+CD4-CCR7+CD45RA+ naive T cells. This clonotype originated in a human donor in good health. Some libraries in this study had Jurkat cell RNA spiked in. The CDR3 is CASSHPGEAGGPTDTQYF. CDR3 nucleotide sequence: TGTGCCAGCAGCCACCCCGGAGAAGCGGGGGGACCCACAGATACGCAGTATTTT.